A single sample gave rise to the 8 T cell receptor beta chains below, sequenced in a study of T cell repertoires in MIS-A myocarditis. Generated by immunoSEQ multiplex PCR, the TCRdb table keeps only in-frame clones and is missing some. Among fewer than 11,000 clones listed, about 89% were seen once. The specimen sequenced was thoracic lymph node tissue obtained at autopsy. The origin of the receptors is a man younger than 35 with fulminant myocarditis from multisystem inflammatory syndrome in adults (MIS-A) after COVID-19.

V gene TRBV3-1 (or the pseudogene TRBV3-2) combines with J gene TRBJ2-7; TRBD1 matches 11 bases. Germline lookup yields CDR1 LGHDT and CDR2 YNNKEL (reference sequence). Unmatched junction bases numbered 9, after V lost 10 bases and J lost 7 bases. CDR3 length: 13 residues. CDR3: CATKGQGASEQYF. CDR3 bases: TGTGCCACCAAAGGACAGGGGGCAAGTGAGCAGTACTTC.

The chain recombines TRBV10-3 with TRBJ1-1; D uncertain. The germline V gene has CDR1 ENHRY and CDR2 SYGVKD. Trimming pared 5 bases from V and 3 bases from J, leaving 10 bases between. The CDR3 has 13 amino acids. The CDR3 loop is CAISSLGYTEAFF. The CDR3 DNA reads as TGTGCCATCAGTTCCCTAGGGTACACTGAAGCTTTCTTT.

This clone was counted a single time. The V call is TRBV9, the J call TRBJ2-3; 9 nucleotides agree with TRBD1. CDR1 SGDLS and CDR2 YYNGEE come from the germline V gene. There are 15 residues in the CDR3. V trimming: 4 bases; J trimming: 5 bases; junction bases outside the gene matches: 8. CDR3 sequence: CASSSRDRDEDTQYF. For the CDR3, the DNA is TGTGCCAGCAGCTCCCGGGACAGGGATGAAGATACGCAGTATTTT.

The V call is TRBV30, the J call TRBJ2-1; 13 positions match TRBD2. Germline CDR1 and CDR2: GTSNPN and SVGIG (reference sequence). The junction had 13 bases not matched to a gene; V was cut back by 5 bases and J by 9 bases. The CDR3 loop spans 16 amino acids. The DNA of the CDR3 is TGTGCCTGGGAGGAAAAAGGACTAGCGGGGGAGGGTGAGCAGTTCTTC. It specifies CAWEEKGLAGEGEQFF.

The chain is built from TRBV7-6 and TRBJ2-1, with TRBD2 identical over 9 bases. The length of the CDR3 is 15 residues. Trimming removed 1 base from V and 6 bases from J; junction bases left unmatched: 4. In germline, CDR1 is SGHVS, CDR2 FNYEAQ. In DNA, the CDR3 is TGTGCCAGCAGCTTAGGACTAGCGGTCCCCAATGAGCAGTTCTTC. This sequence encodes CASSLGLAVPNEQFF.

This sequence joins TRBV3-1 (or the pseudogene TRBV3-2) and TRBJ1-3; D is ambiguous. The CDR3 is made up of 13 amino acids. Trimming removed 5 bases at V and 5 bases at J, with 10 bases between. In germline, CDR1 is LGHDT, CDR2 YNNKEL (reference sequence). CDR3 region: CASSARSRNTIYF. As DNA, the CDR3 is TGTGCCAGCAGCGCCCGATCTAGAAACACCATATATTTT.

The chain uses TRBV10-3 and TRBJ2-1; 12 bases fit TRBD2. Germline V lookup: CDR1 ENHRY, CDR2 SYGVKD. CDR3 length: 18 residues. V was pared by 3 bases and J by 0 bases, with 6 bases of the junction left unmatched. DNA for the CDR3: TGTGCCATCAGTGATCGGACTAGCGGGGCCAGCTCCTACAATGAGCAGTTCTTC. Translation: CAISDRTSGASSYNEQFF.

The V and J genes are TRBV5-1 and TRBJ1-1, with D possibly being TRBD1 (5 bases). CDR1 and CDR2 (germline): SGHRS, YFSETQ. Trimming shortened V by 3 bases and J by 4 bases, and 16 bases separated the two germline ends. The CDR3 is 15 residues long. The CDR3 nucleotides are TGCGCCAGCAGCTCCCCCGGGGGGATCGGCACTGAAGCTTTCTTT. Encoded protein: CASSSPGGIGTEAFF.